This is a list of T cell receptor beta chains from one sample in a study of cytomegalovirus exposure and HLA in healthy donors. Sequencing used immunoSEQ multiplex PCR; TCRdb keeps in-frame clones, though not all of them. The specimen's table records around 63,000 clones. The sample consisted of PBMCs. The source of these receptors is a woman in her thirties in good health and CMV-seronegative. Both conserved end residues are part of each CDR3. D genes are given only for firm matches.

V: TRBV9
D: TRBD2
J: TRBJ2-7
DNA: TGTGCCAGCAGCGTAGGAAGAGCGGGAATACACGAGCAGTACTTC
CDR3: CASSVGRAGIHEQYF

V: TRBV18
D: NA
J: TRBJ1-3
DNA: TGTGCCAGCTCCCCGCGCGGGGAGGGAAACACCATATATTTT
CDR3: CASSPRGEGNTIYF

V: TRBV29-1
D: TRBD2
J: TRBJ2-7
DNA: TGCAGCGTTGCCGGTATAGAAGCGGGGCCAGCCGGGCAGTACTTC
CDR3: CSVAGIEAGPAGQYF

V: TRBV6-5
D: NA
J: TRBJ1-5
DNA: TGTGCCAGCACTGCACTCATTCAGCCCCAGCATTTT
CDR3: CASTALIQPQHF

V: TRBV7-7
D: TRBD2
J: TRBJ2-1
DNA: TGTGCTAGCAGCTTAGAGGCTAGCGGGACGGGTGAGCAGTTCTTC
CDR3: CASSLEASGTGEQFF

V: TRBV7-2
D: TRBD1
J: TRBJ1-4
DNA: TGTGCCAGCGGATACAGGGGGACACAGGAAAAACTGTTTTTT
CDR3: CASGYRGTQEKLFF

V: TRBV5-4
D: TRBD2
J: TRBJ2-2
DNA: TGTGCCAGCACCCGGACTAGCGGGGGGGTAGGGACCGGGGAGCTGTTTTTT
CDR3: CASTRTSGGVGTGELFF

V: TRBV30
D: TRBD2
J: TRBJ2-5
DNA: TGTGCCTGGAGCCCCGGCGGGGGCCAAGAGACCCAGTACTTC
CDR3: CAWSPGGGQETQYF

V: TRBV28
D: TRBD2
J: TRBJ2-5
DNA: TGTGCCAGCAGTTTACCAGCGGGGATCCAAGAGACCCAGTACTTC
CDR3: CASSLPAGIQETQYF

V: TRBV7-2
D: NA
J: TRBJ2-1
DNA: TGTGCCAGCAGCCCGGACAGCTACACAACCTACAATGAGCAGTTCTTC
CDR3: CASSPDSYTTYNEQFF

V: TRBV4-1
D: TRBD2
J: TRBJ2-7
DNA: TGCGCCAGCAGCCAAGATCGGGGGGGCTTTTACGAGCAGTACTTC
CDR3: CASSQDRGGFYEQYF

V: TRBV28
D: TRBD1
J: TRBJ1-2
DNA: TGTGCCAGCAGATACCCTGACCCGGACAGGGGACTCTATGGCTACACCTTC
CDR3: CASRYPDPDRGLYGYTF

V: TRBV7-2
D: NA
J: TRBJ1-1
DNA: TGTGCCAGCAGCCTGAGACAGGCGAACACTGAAGCTTTCTTT
CDR3: CASSLRQANTEAFF

V: TRBV15
D: NA
J: TRBJ2-3
DNA: TGTGCCACCGGCTACAGATCTAGCACAGATACGCAGTATTTT
CDR3: CATGYRSSTDTQYF

V: TRBV10-3
D: TRBD1
J: TRBJ1-2
DNA: TGTGCCATCAGTGGGCCCCGACAGGGGGCGGACTATGGCTACACCTTC
CDR3: CAISGPRQGADYGYTF

V: TRBV29-1
D: TRBD2
J: TRBJ2-5
DNA: TGCAGCGTTCAGGCTAGCGGCTGGACGGAGACCCAGTACTTC
CDR3: CSVQASGWTETQYF

V: TRBV6-5
D: NA
J: TRBJ1-3
DNA: TGTGCCAGCAGTTCCCCCCCCTTATCCCCTTTTTTT
CDR3: CASSSPPLSPFF

V: TRBV6-5
D: NA
J: TRBJ1-1
DNA: TGTGCCAGCAGCCCTGGCAGGGTCTTGGCAGCTTTCTTT
CDR3: CASSPGRVLAAFF